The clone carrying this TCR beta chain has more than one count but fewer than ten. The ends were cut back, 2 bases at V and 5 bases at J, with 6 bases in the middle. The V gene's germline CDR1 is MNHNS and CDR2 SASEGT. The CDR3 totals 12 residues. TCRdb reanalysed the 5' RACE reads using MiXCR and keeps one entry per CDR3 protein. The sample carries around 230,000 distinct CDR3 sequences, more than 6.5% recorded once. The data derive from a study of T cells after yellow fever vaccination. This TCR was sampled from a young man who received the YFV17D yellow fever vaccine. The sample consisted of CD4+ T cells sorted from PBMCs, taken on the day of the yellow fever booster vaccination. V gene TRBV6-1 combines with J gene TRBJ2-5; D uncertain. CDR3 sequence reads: CASSEIWETQYF. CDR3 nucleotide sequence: TGTGCCAGCAGTGAAATCTGGGAGACCCAGTACTTC.